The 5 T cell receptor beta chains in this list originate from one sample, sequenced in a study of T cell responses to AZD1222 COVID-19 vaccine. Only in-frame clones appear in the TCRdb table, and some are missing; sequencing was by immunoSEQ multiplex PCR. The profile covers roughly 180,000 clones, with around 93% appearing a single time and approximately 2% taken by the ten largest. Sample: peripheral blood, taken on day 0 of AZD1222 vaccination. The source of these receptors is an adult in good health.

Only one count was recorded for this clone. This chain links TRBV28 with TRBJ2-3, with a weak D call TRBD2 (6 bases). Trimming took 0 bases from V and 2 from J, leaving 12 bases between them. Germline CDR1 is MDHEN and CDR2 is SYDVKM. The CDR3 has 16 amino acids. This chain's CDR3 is CASSLWVSGDTDTQYF. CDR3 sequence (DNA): TGTGCCAGCAGTTTATGGGTTAGCGGAGACACAGATACGCAGTATTTT.

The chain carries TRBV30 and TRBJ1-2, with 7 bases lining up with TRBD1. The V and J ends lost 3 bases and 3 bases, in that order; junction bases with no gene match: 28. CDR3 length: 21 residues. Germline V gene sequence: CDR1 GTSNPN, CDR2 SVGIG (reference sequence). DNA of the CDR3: TGTGCCTGGAGGCACCGGGACAGTCTTAGCCTGGGGAGGTGGTTCCACTATGGCTACACCTTC. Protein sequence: CAWRHRDSLSLGRWFHYGYTF.

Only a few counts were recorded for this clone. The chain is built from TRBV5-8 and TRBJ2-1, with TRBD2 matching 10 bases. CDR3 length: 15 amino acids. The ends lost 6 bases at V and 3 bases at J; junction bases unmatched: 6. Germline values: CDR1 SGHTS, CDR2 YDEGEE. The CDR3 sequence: CASTWTSGFYNEQFF. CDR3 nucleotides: TGTGCCAGCACTTGGACTAGCGGCTTCTACAATGAGCAGTTCTTC.

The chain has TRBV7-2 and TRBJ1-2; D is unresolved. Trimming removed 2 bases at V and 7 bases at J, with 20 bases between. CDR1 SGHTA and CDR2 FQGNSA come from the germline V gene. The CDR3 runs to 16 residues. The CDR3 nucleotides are TGTGCCAGCAGCTTATCGACGGCCGGCCGACGACCTGGCTACACCTTC. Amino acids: CASSLSTAGRRPGYTF.

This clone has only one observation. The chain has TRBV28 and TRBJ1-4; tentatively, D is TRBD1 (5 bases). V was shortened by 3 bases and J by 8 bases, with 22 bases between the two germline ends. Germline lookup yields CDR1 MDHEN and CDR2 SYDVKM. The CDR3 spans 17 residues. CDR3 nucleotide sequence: TGTGCCAGCAGTTTTTTGGGGGGAGAGGCCCCTAGGGAAAAACTGTTTTTT. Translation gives CASSFLGGEAPREKLFF.